This note documents a single T cell receptor (beta chain) sequence. Its antigen target is currently unknown. No qualities accompany the bases; no much larger clone lies one base away. This sample was included in a study of blood T cell repertoires in COVID-19 (dated by TCRdb to 2018 to 2020). In the study overall: Collaborator samples came from the United States, Italy and Spain and covered acute and convalescent phases of COVID-19. The prospective study material was composed of cDNA or gDNA derived from T cells, B-cell-depleted T cells, or PBMCs. Subjects who had been exposed to COVID-19, were actively infected with it, or had recovered from it provided the deeply sampled blood TCRbeta repertoires that made up the dataset. The repertoires were made available in a free public database intended to serve as a resource for research on the immune response to SARS-CoV-2. Samples came from the ongoing ImmuneRACE study (first 160 participants) plus 1,254 subjects from 6 global collaborators. A de-identified subject ID, COVID-19 status, age in years and sex were almost always included in the sample metadata. Where HLA class I and class II types were available, the types were taken from metadata supplied by the sample provider, not from assay-based typing. The paper's findings and limits, for the study overall: How much clinical and demographic metadata was included differed by source and by participant, and the metadata was provided uncurated.

Relative to germline, V is 3 bases shorter and J is 5 bases shorter, with 8 bases between their ends. The CDR3 spans 14 residues, from the cysteine through the phenylalanine. The DNA shown is the 42-base CDR3, in frame from base 1. The germline V gene encodes CDR1 SGHDN and CDR2 FVKESK. The immunoSEQ Assay, a bias-controlled multiplex PCR, was used to amplify TCRbeta CDR3 regions from genomic DNA. Turning to the authors' computational methods: Nucleated cell counts per sample were estimated from amplification of reference gene primers within the assay. To quantify the absolute abundance of each unique TCRbeta CDR3 rearrangement, sequence reads were collapsed and filtered. Productive Simpson clonality was computed per sample as the square root of Simpson's diversity index over productive rearrangements. The table was pulled from immuneACCESS by TCRdb, which kept in-frame rearrangements only. Such tables lose some clones; where checked, under half of the loss comes from unresolved V genes, and the rest has no known cause. V and J calls and clone size are copied from that table; D and trimming were computed from the DNA. The sample has about 230,000 clones on record, around 88% of them singletons. The ten largest make up around 7.9% of the sample.

The collaborating institutions used their own protocols to collect whole blood in K2EDTA tubes. For TCRbeta analysis, collaborators shipped samples in one of three forms: frozen whole blood, isolated PBMCs, or DNA extracted from either of those sample types. Sequencing input: peripheral blood. This clonotype was sampled from a man aged 35-49 years with active or convalescent COVID-19. The rearranged chain carries TRBV14 and TRBJ1-6; there is no confident call for the D gene. The DNA sequence is TGTGCCAGCAGCCAGGCCAGGAATAATTCACCCCTCCACTTT. Translated, it gives CASSQARNNSPLHF. With the portions outside the CDR3 filled from the reference TRBV14 and TRBJ1-6 genes, the complete variable region becomes EAGVTQFPSHSVIEKGQTVTLRCDPISGHDNLYWYRRVMGKEIKFLLHFVKESKQDESGMPNNRFLAERTGGTYSTLKVQPAELEDSGVYFCASSQARNNSPLHFGNGTRLTVT.